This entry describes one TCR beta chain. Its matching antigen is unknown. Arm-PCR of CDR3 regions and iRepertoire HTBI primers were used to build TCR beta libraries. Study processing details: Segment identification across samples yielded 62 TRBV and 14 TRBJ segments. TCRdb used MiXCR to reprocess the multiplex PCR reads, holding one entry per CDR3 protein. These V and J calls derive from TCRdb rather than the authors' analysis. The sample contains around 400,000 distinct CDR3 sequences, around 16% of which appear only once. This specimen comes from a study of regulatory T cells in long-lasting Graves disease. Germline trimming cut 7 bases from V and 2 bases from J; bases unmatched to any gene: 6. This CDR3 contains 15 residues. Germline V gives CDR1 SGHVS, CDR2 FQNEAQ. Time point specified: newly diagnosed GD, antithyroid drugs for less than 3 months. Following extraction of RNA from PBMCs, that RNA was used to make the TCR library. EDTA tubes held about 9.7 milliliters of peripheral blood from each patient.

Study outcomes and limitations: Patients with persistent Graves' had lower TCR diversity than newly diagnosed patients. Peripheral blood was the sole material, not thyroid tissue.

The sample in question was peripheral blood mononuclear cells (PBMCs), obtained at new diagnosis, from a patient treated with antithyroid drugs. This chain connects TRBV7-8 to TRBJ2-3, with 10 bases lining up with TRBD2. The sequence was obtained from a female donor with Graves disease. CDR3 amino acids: CASNEREGLTDTQYF. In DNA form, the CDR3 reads TGTGCCAGCAACGAGCGGGAGGGCCTCACAGATACGCAGTATTTT.